Listed below are T cell receptor beta chains from one sample, sequenced in a study of T cell responses to AZD1222 COVID-19 vaccine. TCRdb keeps only in-frame clones here, not all; method: immunoSEQ multiplex PCR. The sample lists more than 80,000 clones; more than 85% were seen once. The sequencing used peripheral blood, collected 28 days after the second AZD1222 dose. The receptors shown here come from an adult who received the AZD1222 COVID-19 vaccine. Each CDR3 is given with its conserved first and last residue.

j_gene: TRBJ1-3; v_gene: TRBV7-8; CDR3aa: CASSLPQGTGNTIYF
j_gene: TRBJ1-2; v_gene: TRBV19; CDR3aa: CASNIGVSTNYGYTF
j_gene: TRBJ1-6; v_gene: TRBV30; CDR3aa: CAWSVPRTSSSPLHF
j_gene: TRBJ1-2; v_gene: TRBV5-3; CDR3aa: CARSLFLALGNGYTF
j_gene: TRBJ1-1; v_gene: TRBV7-9; CDR3aa: CASSLGGEFATEAFF
j_gene: TRBJ2-3; v_gene: TRBV7-2; CDR3aa: CASSPGQEAQYF
j_gene: TRBJ1-2; v_gene: TRBV6-2/TRBV6-3; CDR3aa: CASSYSGSQGLYGYTF
j_gene: TRBJ2-7; v_gene: TRBV4-1; CDR3aa: CASSQDEDRAVMVYEQYF
j_gene: TRBJ1-1; v_gene: TRBV29-1; CDR3aa: CSATGTGSTEAFF
j_gene: TRBJ1-2; v_gene: TRBV19; CDR3aa: CASSLPDRLYGYTF
j_gene: TRBJ1-1; v_gene: TRBV20-1; CDR3aa: CSAKTNTEAFF
j_gene: TRBJ2-7; v_gene: TRBV5-4; CDR3aa: CASSLGRGREQYF
j_gene: TRBJ1-2; v_gene: TRBV4-1; CDR3aa: CASSSVGAWDGYTF
j_gene: TRBJ1-4; v_gene: TRBV5-1; CDR3aa: CASSLAISEGGGAEKLFF
j_gene: TRBJ2-3; v_gene: TRBV29-1; CDR3aa: CSVVSALSTDTQYF
j_gene: TRBJ2-3; v_gene: TRBV2; CDR3aa: CASRPRLAGIDTQYF
j_gene: TRBJ1-3; v_gene: TRBV11-2; CDR3aa: CASSLAPRGSTGNTIYF
j_gene: TRBJ1-1; v_gene: TRBV15; CDR3aa: CATSRGLGEGNTEAFF
j_gene: TRBJ2-1; v_gene: TRBV5-1; CDR3aa: CASRLGLAGVNEQFF
j_gene: TRBJ1-5; v_gene: TRBV2; CDR3aa: CASTGQGNQPQHF
j_gene: TRBJ1-1; v_gene: TRBV6-1; CDR3aa: CASSENIRVNNPPEAFF
j_gene: TRBJ1-2; v_gene: TRBV29-1; CDR3aa: CSVARTNYGYTF
j_gene: TRBJ2-7; v_gene: TRBV5-1; CDR3aa: CASSLEGGPYEQYF
j_gene: TRBJ1-1; v_gene: TRBV6-5; CDR3aa: CASSYRGNTEAFF
j_gene: TRBJ2-3; v_gene: TRBV15; CDR3aa: CATSRDHSGGSWADTQYF
j_gene: TRBJ1-3; v_gene: TRBV6-5; CDR3aa: CASRARTIGNTIYF
j_gene: TRBJ1-3; v_gene: TRBV3-1/TRBV3-2; CDR3aa: CASSQGGNTIYF
j_gene: TRBJ1-2; v_gene: TRBV19; CDR3aa: CASSSSGIDGYTF
j_gene: TRBJ2-7; v_gene: TRBV20-1; CDR3aa: CSCWVGEQYF
j_gene: TRBJ1-1; v_gene: TRBV1; CDR3aa: CTSSQGTLPEMNTEAFF
j_gene: TRBJ2-3; v_gene: TRBV7-6; CDR3aa: CASSLGTGAATDTQYF
j_gene: TRBJ1-3; v_gene: TRBV2; CDR3aa: CATRGMSSGNTIYF
j_gene: TRBJ2-7; v_gene: TRBV15; CDR3aa: CATSRSGEAHEQYF
j_gene: TRBJ1-6; v_gene: TRBV7-9; CDR3aa: CASSLGFGSPLHF
j_gene: TRBJ1-2; v_gene: TRBV29-1; CDR3aa: CSVEDHRFLYGYTF
j_gene: TRBJ1-2; v_gene: TRBV27; CDR3aa: CASSPPRGTGGGYTF
j_gene: TRBJ1-2; v_gene: TRBV25-1; CDR3aa: CASSSGLLFGYTF
j_gene: TRBJ2-2; v_gene: TRBV7-8; CDR3aa: CASSLRAPTGELFF
j_gene: TRBJ1-1; v_gene: TRBV7-9; CDR3aa: CASSLPPAGGVGQSTEAFF
j_gene: TRBJ1-2; v_gene: TRBV3-1/TRBV3-2; CDR3aa: CASSQVHRTNYGYTF
j_gene: TRBJ1-2; v_gene: TRBV12-3/TRBV12-4; CDR3aa: CASSGARGYTF
j_gene: TRBJ1-5; v_gene: TRBV28; CDR3aa: CASRGGSPYSNQPQHF
j_gene: TRBJ2-1; v_gene: TRBV18; CDR3aa: CASSPRIEDPIYNEQFF
j_gene: TRBJ1-2; v_gene: TRBV18; CDR3aa: CASSLTGGRGYGYTF
j_gene: TRBJ1-2; v_gene: TRBV18; CDR3aa: CASSPPAQNYGYTF
j_gene: TRBJ1-1; v_gene: TRBV5-4; CDR3aa: CATKRTGQTNTEAFF
j_gene: TRBJ2-7; v_gene: TRBV5-6; CDR3aa: CASSSPGQGSGEQYF
j_gene: TRBJ2-7; v_gene: TRBV7-9; CDR3aa: CASSLARGIQYF
j_gene: TRBJ2-7; v_gene: TRBV11-3; CDR3aa: CASSPPRGPYEQYF
j_gene: TRBJ2-5; v_gene: TRBV12-3/TRBV12-4; CDR3aa: CASRTNGEETQYF
j_gene: TRBJ2-3; v_gene: TRBV5-4; CDR3aa: CASSDRRSSTDTQYF
j_gene: TRBJ2-7; v_gene: TRBV6-5; CDR3aa: CASSLVAPGYSYEQYF
j_gene: TRBJ1-2; v_gene: TRBV6-5; CDR3aa: CASRSSTGNYGYTF
j_gene: TRBJ2-4; v_gene: TRBV2; CDR3aa: CASSQAPGGAKNIQYF
j_gene: TRBJ1-5; v_gene: TRBV27; CDR3aa: CASTISLVQPQHF
j_gene: TRBJ2-3; v_gene: TRBV11-2; CDR3aa: CASSFGRGAGEDTQYF
j_gene: TRBJ1-3; v_gene: TRBV19; CDR3aa: CASKRGDSGNTIYF
j_gene: TRBJ1-1; v_gene: TRBV29-1; CDR3aa: CSLGQANTEAFF